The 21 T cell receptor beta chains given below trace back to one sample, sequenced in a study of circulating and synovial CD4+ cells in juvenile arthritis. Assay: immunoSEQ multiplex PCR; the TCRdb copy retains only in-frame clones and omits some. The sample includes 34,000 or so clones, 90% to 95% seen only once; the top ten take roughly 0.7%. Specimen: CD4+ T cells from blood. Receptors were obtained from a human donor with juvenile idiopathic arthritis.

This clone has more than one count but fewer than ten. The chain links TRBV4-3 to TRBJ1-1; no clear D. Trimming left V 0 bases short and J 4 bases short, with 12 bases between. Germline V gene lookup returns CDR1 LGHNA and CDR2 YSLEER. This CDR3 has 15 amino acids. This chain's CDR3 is CASSQDHKRLTEAFF. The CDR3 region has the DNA TGCGCCAGCAGCCAAGATCACAAACGTCTCACTGAAGCTTTCTTT.

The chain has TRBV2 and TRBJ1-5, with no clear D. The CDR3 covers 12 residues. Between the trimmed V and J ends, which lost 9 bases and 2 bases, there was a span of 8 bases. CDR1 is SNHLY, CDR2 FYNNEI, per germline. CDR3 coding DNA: TGTGCCAGAGTAGAAGGCAATCAGCCCCAGCATTTT. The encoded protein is CARVEGNQPQHF.

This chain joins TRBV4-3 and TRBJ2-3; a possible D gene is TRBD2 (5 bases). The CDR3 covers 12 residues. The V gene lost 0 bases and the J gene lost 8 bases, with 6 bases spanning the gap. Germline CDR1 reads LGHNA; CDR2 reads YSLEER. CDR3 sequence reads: CASSQDGGTQYF. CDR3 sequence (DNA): TGCGCCAGCAGCCAAGATGGAGGTACGCAGTATTTT.

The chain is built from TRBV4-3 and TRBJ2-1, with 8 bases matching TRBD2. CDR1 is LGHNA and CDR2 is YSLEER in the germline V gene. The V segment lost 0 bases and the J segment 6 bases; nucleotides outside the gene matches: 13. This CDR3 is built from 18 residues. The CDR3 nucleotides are TGCGCCAGCAGCCAAGAAGGGCCTCGGGCGGGGGGTGCCAATGAGCAGTTCTTC. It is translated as CASSQEGPRAGGANEQFF.

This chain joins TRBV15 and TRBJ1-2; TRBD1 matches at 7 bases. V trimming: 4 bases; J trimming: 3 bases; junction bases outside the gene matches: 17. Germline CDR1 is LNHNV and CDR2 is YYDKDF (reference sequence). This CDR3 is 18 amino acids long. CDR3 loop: CATSTPSRKGADDYGYTF. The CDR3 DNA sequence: TGTGCCACCAGCACTCCGAGTCGGAAGGGGGCGGACGACTATGGCTACACCTTC.

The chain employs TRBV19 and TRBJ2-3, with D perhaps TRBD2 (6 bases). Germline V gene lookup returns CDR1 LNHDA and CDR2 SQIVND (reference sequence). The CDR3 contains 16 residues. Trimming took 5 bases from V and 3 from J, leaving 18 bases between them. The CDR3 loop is CASSAQGYLATDTQYF. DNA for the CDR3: TGTGCCAGTAGTGCGCAAGGCTACCTAGCGACAGATACGCAGTATTTT.

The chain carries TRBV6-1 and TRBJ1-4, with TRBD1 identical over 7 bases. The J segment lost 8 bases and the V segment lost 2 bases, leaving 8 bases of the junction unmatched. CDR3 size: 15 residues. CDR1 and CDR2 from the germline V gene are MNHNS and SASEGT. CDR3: CASSESHQGEEKLFF. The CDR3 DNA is TGTGCCAGCAGTGAAAGTCACCAGGGGGAGGAAAAACTGTTTTTT.

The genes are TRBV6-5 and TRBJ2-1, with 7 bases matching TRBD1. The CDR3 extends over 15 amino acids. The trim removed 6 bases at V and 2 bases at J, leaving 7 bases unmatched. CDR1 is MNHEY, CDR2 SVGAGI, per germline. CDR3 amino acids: CASRGTDRAYNEQFF. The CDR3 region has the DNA TGTGCCAGCAGGGGAACCGACAGGGCCTACAATGAGCAGTTCTTC.

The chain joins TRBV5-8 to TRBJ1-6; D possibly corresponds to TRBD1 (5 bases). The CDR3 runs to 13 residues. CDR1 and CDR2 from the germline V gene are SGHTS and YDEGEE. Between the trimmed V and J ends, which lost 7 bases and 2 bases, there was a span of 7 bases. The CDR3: CASQDTYNSPLHF. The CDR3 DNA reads TGTGCCAGCCAGGACACCTATAATTCACCCCTCCACTTT.

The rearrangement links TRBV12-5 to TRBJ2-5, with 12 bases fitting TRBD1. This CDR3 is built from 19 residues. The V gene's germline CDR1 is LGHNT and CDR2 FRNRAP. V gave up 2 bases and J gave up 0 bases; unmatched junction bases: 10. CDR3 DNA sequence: TGTGCTAGTGGTTTGTTTCTGGGCGGGACAGGGGGCTACCAAGAGACCCAGTACTTC. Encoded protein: CASGLFLGGTGGYQETQYF. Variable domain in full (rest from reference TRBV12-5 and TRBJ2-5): DARVTQTPRHKVTEMGQEVTMRCQPILGHNTVFWYRQTMMQGLELLAYFRNRAPLDDSGMPKDRFSAEMPDATLATLKIQPSEPRDSAVYFCASGLFLGGTGGYQETQYFGPGTRLLVL.

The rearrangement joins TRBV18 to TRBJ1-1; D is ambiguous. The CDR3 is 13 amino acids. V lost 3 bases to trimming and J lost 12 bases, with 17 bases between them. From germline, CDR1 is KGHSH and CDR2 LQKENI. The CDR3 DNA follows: TGTGCCAGCTCACCCGATCAGAGGTTGGTAACTTTCTTT. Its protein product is CASSPDQRLVTFF. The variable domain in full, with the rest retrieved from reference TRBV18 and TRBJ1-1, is NAGVMQNPRHLVRRRGQEARLRCSPMKGHSHVYWYRQLPEEGLKFMVYLQKENIIDESGMPKERFSAEFPKEGPSILRIQQVVRGDSAAYFCASSPDQRLVTFFGQGTRLTVV.

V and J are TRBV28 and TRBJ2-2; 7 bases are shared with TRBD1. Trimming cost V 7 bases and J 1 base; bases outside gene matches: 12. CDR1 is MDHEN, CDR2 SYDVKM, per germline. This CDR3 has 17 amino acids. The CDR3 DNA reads TGTGCCAGCACCTCCCTGGGGGACAGCTTGAACACCGGGGAGCTGTTTTTT. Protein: CASTSLGDSLNTGELFF.

CDR3 DNA: TGTGCCAGCAGTCGCCTGGGGGGTACGAACACTGAAGCTTTCTTT. This codes for CASSRLGGTNTEAFF. J is TRBJ1-1 and V is TRBV27; D might be TRBD1 (5 bases). V was pared by 5 bases and J by 1 base, with 14 bases between. The germline V gene has CDR1 MNHEY and CDR2 SMNVEV (reference sequence). The CDR3 loop spans 15 amino acids.

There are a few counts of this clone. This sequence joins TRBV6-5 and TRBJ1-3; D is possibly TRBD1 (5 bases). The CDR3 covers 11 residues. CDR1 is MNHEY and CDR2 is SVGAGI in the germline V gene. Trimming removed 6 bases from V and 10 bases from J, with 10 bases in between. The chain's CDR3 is CASSPRGTIYF. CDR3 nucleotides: TGTGCCAGCAGCCCCCGGGGGACCATATATTTT.

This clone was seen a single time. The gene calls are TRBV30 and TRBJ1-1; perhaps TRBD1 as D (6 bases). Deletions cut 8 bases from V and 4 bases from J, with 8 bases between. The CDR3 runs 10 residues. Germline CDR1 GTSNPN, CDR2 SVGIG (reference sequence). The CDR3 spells CAGGSTEAFF. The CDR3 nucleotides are TGTGCCGGGGGCAGCACTGAAGCTTTCTTT.

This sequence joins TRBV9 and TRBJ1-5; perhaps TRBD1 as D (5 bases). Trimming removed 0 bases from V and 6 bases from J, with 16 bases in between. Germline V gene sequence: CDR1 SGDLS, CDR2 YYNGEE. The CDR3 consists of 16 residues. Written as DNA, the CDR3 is TGTGCCAGCAGCGTAGGGAGGGGAATCCTGGGTCAGCCCCAGCATTTT. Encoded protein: CASSVGRGILGQPQHF.

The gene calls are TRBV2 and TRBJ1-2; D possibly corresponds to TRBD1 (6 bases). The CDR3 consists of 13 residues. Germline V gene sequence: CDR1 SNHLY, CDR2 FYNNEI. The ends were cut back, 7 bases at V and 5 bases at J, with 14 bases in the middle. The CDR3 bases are TGTGCCAGCACGATGGACAGCCCTTATGGCTACACCTTC. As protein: CASTMDSPYGYTF.

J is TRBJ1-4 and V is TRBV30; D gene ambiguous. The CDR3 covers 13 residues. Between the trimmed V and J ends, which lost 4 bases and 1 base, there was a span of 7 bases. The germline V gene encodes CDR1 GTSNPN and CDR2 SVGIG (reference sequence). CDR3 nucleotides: TGTGCCTGGAATCTCGTAACTAATGAAAAACTGTTTTTT. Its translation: CAWNLVTNEKLFF.

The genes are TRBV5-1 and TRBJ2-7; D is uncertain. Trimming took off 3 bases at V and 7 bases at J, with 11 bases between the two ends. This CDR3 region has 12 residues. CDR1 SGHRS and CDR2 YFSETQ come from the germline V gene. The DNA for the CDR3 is TGCGCCAGCAGCTCGGCCATGCGGGAGCAGTACTTC. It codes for CASSSAMREQYF. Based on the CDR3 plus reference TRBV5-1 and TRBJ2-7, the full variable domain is KAGVTQTPRYLIKTRGQQVTLSCSPISGHRSVSWYQQTPGQGLQFLFEYFSETQRNKGNFPGRFSGRQFSNSRSEMNVSTLELGDSALYLCASSSAMREQYFGPGTRLTVT.

CDR3 region: CASSQSIPTNTQYF. CDR3 sequence (DNA): TGTGCCAGCAGCCAATCTATCCCCACCAATACGCAGTATTTT. The chain carries TRBV7-2 and TRBJ2-3; no firm D call. V shed 5 bases and J shed 7 bases, with 16 bases lying between them. Germline V CDR1 and CDR2: SGHTA, FQGNSA. CDR3 size: 14 residues.

CDR3 amino acids: CASRPGGAVDTQYF. The CDR3 DNA reads TGTGCCAGCCGACCCGGGGGGGCGGTAGATACGCAGTATTTT. The V and J genes are TRBV14 and TRBJ2-3; 8 bases are shared with TRBD2. Germline CDR1 and CDR2: SGHDN and FVKESK. This CDR3 has 14 residues. The V gene end was trimmed by 8 bases and the J gene end by 5 bases; junction bases not matched to a gene: 9.